This passage covers 30 T cell receptor beta chains from one sample sequenced in a study of blood T cell repertoires in COVID-19. TCRdb's copy holds only in-frame clones and misses some; the assay was immunoSEQ multiplex PCR. The sample consists of more than 300,000 clones, about 91% of them appearing once. The sample consisted of peripheral blood. The receptor set was obtained from a woman aged 25-40 years with COVID-19, enrolled during active disease.

The genes are TRBV11-2 and TRBJ2-7, with TRBD2 matching over 8 bases. Germline lookup yields CDR1 SGHAT and CDR2 FQNNGV. The ends lost 4 bases at V and 1 base at J; junction bases unmatched: 3. The CDR3 totals 14 residues. CDR3 sequence (DNA): TGTGCCAGCAGCTCCGGCGGGGGGTCCTACGAGCAGTACTTC. Residues: CASSSGGGSYEQYF.

This rearrangement joins TRBV27 to TRBJ1-5, with TRBD1 identical over 12 bases. V shed 7 bases, J shed 6 bases, and the junction held 10 bases outside the gene matches. Germline values: CDR1 MNHEY, CDR2 SMNVEV (reference sequence). The CDR3 is made up of 16 amino acids. This chain's CDR3 is CASNPRGQGAFQPQHF. Here the CDR3 DNA reads TGTGCCAGCAACCCTCGGGGACAGGGGGCTTTTCAGCCCCAGCATTTT.

The genes are TRBV6-5 and TRBJ2-7, with D tentatively TRBD1 (6 bases). The CDR3 runs 14 residues. CDR1 is MNHEY, CDR2 SVGAGI, per germline. The ends were cut back, 2 bases at V and 4 bases at J, with 12 bases in the middle. In DNA, the CDR3 is TGTGCCAGCAGTTACCGTCAGGACAGTTACGAGCAGTACTTC. Its protein is CASSYRQDSYEQYF.

J is TRBJ1-1 and V is TRBV18; 9 bases line up with TRBD1. Germline CDR1 is KGHSH and CDR2 is LQKENI. J lost 0 bases, V lost 6 bases, and 5 bases had no gene match. This CDR3 has 15 residues. The CDR3: CASSRQGGVNTEAFF. The CDR3, as DNA: TGTGCCAGCTCCCGACAGGGGGGGGTGAACACTGAAGCTTTCTTT.

The chain links TRBV6-6 to TRBJ2-1; 10 positions agree with TRBD2. The ends lost 2 bases at V and 6 bases at J; junction bases unmatched: 7. CDR1 and CDR2 from the germline V gene are MNHNY and SVGAGI (reference sequence). This CDR3 contains 16 residues. This CDR3 reads CASSYVGTSEANEQFF. The DNA of the CDR3 is TGTGCCAGCAGTTACGTGGGGACTAGCGAGGCCAATGAGCAGTTCTTC.

This rearrangement joins TRBV24-1 to TRBJ2-7; 7 bases are shared with TRBD1. V gave up 3 bases and J gave up 2 bases; unmatched junction bases: 9. Germline V lookup: CDR1 KGHDR, CDR2 SFDVKD. The CDR3 contains 16 residues. The CDR3, as DNA: TGTGCCACCAGTGATAGGTCGGGACAGTTTCCCTACGAGCAGTACTTC. Protein sequence: CATSDRSGQFPYEQYF.

The V and J genes are TRBV15 and TRBJ2-4; TRBD1 agrees at 7 bases. Germline V gives CDR1 LNHNV, CDR2 YYDKDF (reference sequence). The CDR3 is made up of 14 amino acids. The J segment lost 6 bases and the V segment lost 3 bases, leaving 5 bases of the junction unmatched. CDR3 loop: CATSRATGVNIQYF. The CDR3, as DNA: TGTGCCACCAGCAGGGCTACAGGGGTAAACATTCAGTACTTC.

The gene calls are TRBV9 and TRBJ2-3, with 9 bases that match TRBD2. CDR1 and CDR2 from the germline V gene are SGDLS and YYNGEE. The CDR3 spans 15 residues. Unmatched junction bases numbered 7, after V lost 2 bases and J lost 6 bases. CDR3 sequence reads: CASSVSGGPVDTQYF. The CDR3 nucleotides are TGTGCCAGCAGCGTTAGCGGGGGCCCCGTTGATACGCAGTATTTT. The variable domain in full, with the rest retrieved from reference TRBV9 and TRBJ2-3, is DSGVTQTPKHLITATGQRVTLRCSPRSGDLSVYWYQQSLDQGLQFLIQYYNGEERAKGNILERFSAQQFPDLHSELNLSSLELGDSALYFCASSVSGGPVDTQYFGPGTRLTVL.

V is TRBV6-6 and J is TRBJ1-3; TRBD1 might be the D (5 bases). The CDR3 totals 11 residues. Trimming took 0 bases from V and 11 from J, leaving 5 bases between them. Germline V gene lookup returns CDR1 MNHNY and CDR2 SVGAGI (reference sequence). CDR3: CASSYSQAIYF. The CDR3 DNA reads as TGTGCCAGCAGTTACTCACAGGCCATATATTTT.

The table lists this clone with a few counts. This sequence joins TRBV18 and TRBJ1-1; possibly TRBD1 for D (5 bases). Germline CDR1 and CDR2: KGHSH and LQKENI. The length of the CDR3 is 16 residues. V was pared by 3 bases and J by 0 bases, with 14 bases between. The CDR3 DNA reads as TGTGCCAGCTCACCCTCAAGGGCAGGGATGAACACTGAAGCTTTCTTT. Its protein product is CASSPSRAGMNTEAFF.

The genes are TRBV3-1 (or the pseudogene TRBV3-2) and TRBJ2-5; TRBD2 agrees at 10 bases. Losses at the gene ends were 6 bases for V and 3 bases for J; bases not matched to a gene: 7. This CDR3 has 15 amino acids. Germline V gene data show CDR1 as LGHDT and CDR2 as YNNKEL (reference sequence). The CDR3 DNA is TGTGCCAGCAGGAGGACTAGCGGAAAAAAAGAGACCCAGTACTTC. Encoded protein: CASRRTSGKKETQYF.

The CDR3 reads CASSLLIATEETQYF. CDR3 in DNA: TGTGCCAGCAGCTTGTTAATCGCTACCGAAGAGACCCAGTACTTC. The genes are TRBV11-3 and TRBJ2-5; D unresolved. In germline, CDR1 is SGHNT, CDR2 YENEEA. The CDR3 totals 15 residues. The V end lost 3 bases, the J end lost 3 bases, and 14 bases lay between the germline ends.

This clone was detected only once. The gene calls are TRBV2 and TRBJ1-3; 7 nucleotides align to TRBD1. Trimming removed 10 bases from V and 2 bases from J; junction bases left unmatched: 5. Germline CDR1 and CDR2: SNHLY and FYNNEI. This CDR3 region has 13 residues. CDR3 sequence: CATGGVAGNTIYF. The CDR3 region has the DNA TGTGCCACAGGGGGAGTCGCTGGAAACACCATATATTTT. The variable domain in full, completed from reference TRBV2 and TRBJ1-3, reads EPEVTQTPSHQVTQMGQEVILRCVPISNHLYFYWYRQILGQKVEFLVSFYNNEISEKSEIFDDQFSVERPDGSNFTLKIRSTKLEDSAMYFCATGGVAGNTIYFGEGSWLTVV.

This chain links TRBV9 with TRBJ1-2; 7 bases agree with TRBD1. This CDR3 has 15 amino acids. J was trimmed by 8 bases and V by 0 bases; bases with no gene match: 10. The germline V gene encodes CDR1 SGDLS and CDR2 YYNGEE. The CDR3, as DNA: TGTGCCAGCAGCGTAGAACCAGGGGGACACGGGGGCTACACCTTC. Protein product: CASSVEPGGHGGYTF.

The chain recombines TRBV7-2 with TRBJ2-1; no reliable D call. The ends were cut back, 5 bases at V and 3 bases at J, with 8 bases in the middle. The CDR3 length is 13 residues. The V gene's germline CDR1 is SGHTA and CDR2 FQGNSA. The CDR3 here is CASSPNSYNEQFF. CDR3 bases: TGTGCCAGCAGCCCCAACAGCTACAATGAGCAGTTCTTC.

The sample holds one count of this clone. The rearrangement joins TRBV11-2 to TRBJ2-2, with TRBD2 as a possible D gene (5 bases). Between the trimmed V and J ends, which lost 0 bases and 4 bases, there was a span of 18 bases. The germline V gene encodes CDR1 SGHAT and CDR2 FQNNGV. The CDR3 sequence is 18 residues long. This CDR3 reads CASSLEYPGKTFTGELFF. CDR3 nucleotides: TGTGCCAGCAGCTTAGAGTACCCGGGGAAAACGTTCACCGGGGAGCTGTTTTTT.

This chain links TRBV4-1 with TRBJ2-5; 8 positions match TRBD1. From germline, CDR1 is MGHRA and CDR2 YSYEKL. Trimming removed 4 bases from V and 4 bases from J; junction bases left unmatched: 11. The CDR3 has 16 amino acids. In DNA, the CDR3 is TGCGCCAGCAGCCCAGGACCGGGGACAGGTCGAGAGACCCAGTACTTC. Its protein product is CASSPGPGTGRETQYF.

The V and J genes are TRBV6-4 and TRBJ1-2, with TRBD1 as a possible D gene (6 bases). Germline V CDR1 and CDR2: MRHNA, SNTAGT. The CDR3 runs 13 residues. The V end was cut by 6 bases, the J end by 2 bases, with 10 bases between. CDR3 DNA: TGTGCCAGCAGCGCCGGGACAAACTATGGCTACACCTTC. As protein: CASSAGTNYGYTF.

Written as DNA, the CDR3 is TGCGCCAGCAGTGATTCAGGGGGTAGAGAGACCCAGTACTTC. Protein product: CASSDSGGRETQYF. The chain employs TRBV10-1 and TRBJ2-5; TRBD1 matches at 7 bases. Germline CDR1 WNHNN, CDR2 SYGVQD (reference sequence). The junction had 5 bases not matched to a gene; V was cut back by 3 bases and J by 4 bases. The CDR3 is made up of 14 amino acids.

The V and J genes are TRBV19 and TRBJ2-1; D unclear. The germline gives CDR1 LNHDA, CDR2 SQIVND (reference sequence). Between the trimmed V and J ends, which lost 3 bases and 3 bases, there was a span of 6 bases. The CDR3 is made up of 13 amino acids. DNA for the CDR3: TGTGCCAGTAGTATGGCTAGCTACAATGAGCAGTTCTTC. Its protein is CASSMASYNEQFF.

The V call is TRBV28, the J call TRBJ1-5; D is perhaps TRBD1 (5 bases). Trimming cost V 2 bases and J 7 bases, with 12 bases left between them. This CDR3 contains 14 residues. Looked up from germline, CDR1 is MDHEN and CDR2 is SYDVKM. The CDR3 DNA reads as TGTGCCAGCAGTTTAATCCAGGGCGAGCAGCCCCAGCATTTT. Residues: CASSLIQGEQPQHF. The whole variable domain, remainder taken from reference TRBV28 and TRBJ1-5, is DVKVTQSSRYLVKRTGEKVFLECVQDMDHENMFWYRQDPGLGLRLIYFSYDVKMKEKGDIPEGYSVSREKKERFSLILESASTNQTSMYLCASSLIQGEQPQHFGDGTRLSIL.

The V gene is TRBV27, the J gene TRBJ2-5; D remains unclear. Trimming pared 6 bases from V and 1 base from J, leaving 12 bases between. The CDR3 has 14 amino acids. Germline V CDR1 and CDR2: MNHEY, SMNVEV (reference sequence). CDR3 amino acids: CASSPLGAQETQYF. Here the CDR3 DNA reads TGTGCCAGCAGCCCACTTGGTGCCCAAGAGACCCAGTACTTC.

The chain is built from TRBV12-3 or TRBV12-4 and TRBJ1-1; unclear D gene. Between the trimmed V and J ends, which lost 5 bases and 4 bases, there was a span of 5 bases. The CDR3 is made up of 11 amino acids. CDR3 DNA: TGTGCCAGCAGTCCGGGCACTGAAGCTTTCTTT. As protein: CASSPGTEAFF.

This chain uses TRBV11-2 with TRBJ2-7; 8 positions match TRBD2. CDR3 length: 12 residues. CDR1 and CDR2 from the germline V gene are SGHAT and FQNNGV. The trim removed 1 base at V and 7 bases at J, leaving 0 bases unmatched. The CDR3 DNA reads as TGTGCCAGCAGCTTAGTAGCGGGGGAGCAGTACTTC. Translated, it gives CASSLVAGEQYF. Full variable domain (missing parts from reference TRBV11-2 and TRBJ2-7): EAGVAQSPRYKIIEKRQSVAFWCNPISGHATLYWYQQILGQGPKLLIQFQNNGVVDDSQLPKDRFSAERLKGVDSTLKIQPAKLEDSAVYLCASSLVAGEQYFGPGTRLTVT.

The chain couples TRBV7-8 to TRBJ1-5, with a weak D call TRBD1 (5 bases). The CDR3 is 15 amino acids. Trimming removed 5 bases from V and 5 bases from J, with 16 bases in between. CDR1 is SGHVS, CDR2 FQNEAQ, per germline. The CDR3 protein is CASSRRGRGDQPQHF. The CDR3, as DNA: TGTGCCAGCAGCCGAAGAGGGAGGGGAGATCAGCCCCAGCATTTT. The entire variable domain, with the rest obtained from reference TRBV7-8 and TRBJ1-5, is as follows: GAGVSQSPRYKVAKRGQDVALRCDPISGHVSLFWYQQALGQGPEFLTYFQNEAQLDKSGLPSDRFFAERPEGSVSTLKIQRTQQEDSAVYLCASSRRGRGDQPQHFGDGTRLSIL.

V and J are TRBV4-3 and TRBJ1-1; D may be TRBD1 (5 bases). Germline CDR1 and CDR2: LGHNA and YSLEER. The CDR3 is made up of 15 amino acids. With 0 bases removed from V and 1 base from J, the gap between germline ends came to 9 bases. CDR3 sequence: CASSQDRGTNTEAFF. For the CDR3, the DNA is TGCGCCAGCAGCCAAGATCGGGGGACGAACACTGAAGCTTTCTTT.

This chain uses TRBV28 with TRBJ1-4; the match to TRBD1 covers 8 bases. V trimming: 6 bases; J trimming: 3 bases; junction bases outside the gene matches: 3. This CDR3 is built from 14 residues. CDR1 is MDHEN and CDR2 is SYDVKM in the germline V gene. The CDR3 DNA follows: TGTGCCAGCAGGACAGGGGCGTCTAATGAAAAACTGTTTTTT. It specifies CASRTGASNEKLFF.

The chain is built from TRBV28 and TRBJ1-5, with a possible D match to TRBD1 (6 bases). Between the trimmed V and J ends, which lost 3 bases and 3 bases, there was a span of 12 bases. CDR3 length: 15 residues. Germline V gene data show CDR1 as MDHEN and CDR2 as SYDVKM. CDR3 nucleotide sequence: TGTGCCAGCAGTTTTCGGGCAGGGGCCAATCAGCCCCAGCATTTT. Translation: CASSFRAGANQPQHF.

The V and J genes are TRBV9 and TRBJ1-2; the D gene is possibly TRBD1 (5 bases). Germline CDR1 is SGDLS and CDR2 is YYNGEE. The CDR3 contains 16 residues. V lost 3 bases and J 1 base, leaving 16 bases between the germline ends. CDR3 protein: CASSAGPSTVNYGYTF. The CDR3 region has the DNA TGTGCCAGCAGCGCGGGCCCCTCGACAGTTAACTATGGCTACACCTTC.

In nucleotides, the CDR3 is TGTGCCAGCAGTCCCGGGACAGAGCTCTCCTACGAGCAGTACTTC. Translation gives CASSPGTELSYEQYF. The chain has TRBV7-9 and TRBJ2-7; 7 nucleotides match TRBD1. The J segment lost 0 bases and the V segment lost 6 bases, leaving 8 bases of the junction unmatched. The germline V gene has CDR1 SEHNR and CDR2 FQNEAQ (reference sequence). CDR3 length: 15 amino acids.